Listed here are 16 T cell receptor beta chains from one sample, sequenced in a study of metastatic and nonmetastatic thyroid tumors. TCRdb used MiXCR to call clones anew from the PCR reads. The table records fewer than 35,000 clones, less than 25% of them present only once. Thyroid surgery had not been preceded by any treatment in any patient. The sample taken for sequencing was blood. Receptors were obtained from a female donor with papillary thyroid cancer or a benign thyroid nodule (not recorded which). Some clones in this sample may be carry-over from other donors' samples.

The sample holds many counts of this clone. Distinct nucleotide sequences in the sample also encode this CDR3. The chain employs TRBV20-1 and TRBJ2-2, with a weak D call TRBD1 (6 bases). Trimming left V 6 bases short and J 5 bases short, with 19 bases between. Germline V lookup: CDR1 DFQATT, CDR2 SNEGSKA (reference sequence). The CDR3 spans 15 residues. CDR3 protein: CSARSKQGQTGELFF. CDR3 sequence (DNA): TGCAGTGCCCGGTCTAAGCAGGGGCAAACCGGGGAGCTGTTTTTT.

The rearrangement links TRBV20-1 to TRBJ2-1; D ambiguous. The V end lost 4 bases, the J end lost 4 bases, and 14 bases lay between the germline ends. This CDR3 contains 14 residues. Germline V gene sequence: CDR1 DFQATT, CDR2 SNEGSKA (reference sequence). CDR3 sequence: CSAIAVGTYNEQFF. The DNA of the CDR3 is TGCAGTGCTATCGCGGTAGGCACGTACAATGAGCAGTTCTTC.

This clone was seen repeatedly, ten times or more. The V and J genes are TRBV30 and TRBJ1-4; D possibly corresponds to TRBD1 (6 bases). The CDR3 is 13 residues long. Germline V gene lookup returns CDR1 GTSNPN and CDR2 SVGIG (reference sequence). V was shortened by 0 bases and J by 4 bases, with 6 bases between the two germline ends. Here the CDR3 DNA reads TGTGCCTGGAGTGTCAGGGGTAATGAAAAACTGTTTTTT. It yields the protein CAWSVRGNEKLFF. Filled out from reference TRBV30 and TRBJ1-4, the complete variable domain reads SQTIHQWPATLVQPVGSPLSLECTVEGTSNPNLYWYRQAAGRGLQLLFYSVGIGQISSEVPQNLSASRPQDRQFILSSKKLLLSDSGFYLCAWSVRGNEKLFFGSGTQLSVL.

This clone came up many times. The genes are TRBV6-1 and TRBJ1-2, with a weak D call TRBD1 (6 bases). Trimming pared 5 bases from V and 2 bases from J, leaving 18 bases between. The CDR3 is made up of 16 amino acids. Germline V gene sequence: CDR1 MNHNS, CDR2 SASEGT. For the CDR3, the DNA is TGTGCCAGCAGTTCCCGTGAGGACAGAAGCAACTATGGCTACACCTTC. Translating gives CASSSREDRSNYGYTF.

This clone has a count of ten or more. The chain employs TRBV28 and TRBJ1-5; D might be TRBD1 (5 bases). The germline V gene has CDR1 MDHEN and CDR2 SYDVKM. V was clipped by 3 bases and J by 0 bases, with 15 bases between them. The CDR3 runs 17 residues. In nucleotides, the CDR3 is TGTGCCAGCAGTTTCCGACAGACATTCTATAGCAATCAGCCCCAGCATTTT. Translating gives CASSFRQTFYSNQPQHF.

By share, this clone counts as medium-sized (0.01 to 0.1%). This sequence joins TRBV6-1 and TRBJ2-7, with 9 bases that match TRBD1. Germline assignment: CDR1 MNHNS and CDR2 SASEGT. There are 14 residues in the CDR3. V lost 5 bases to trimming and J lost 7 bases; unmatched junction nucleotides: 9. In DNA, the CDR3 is TGTGCCAGCAGTTCCCTACAGGGGGCGGGGGAGCAGTACTTC. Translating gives CASSSLQGAGEQYF.

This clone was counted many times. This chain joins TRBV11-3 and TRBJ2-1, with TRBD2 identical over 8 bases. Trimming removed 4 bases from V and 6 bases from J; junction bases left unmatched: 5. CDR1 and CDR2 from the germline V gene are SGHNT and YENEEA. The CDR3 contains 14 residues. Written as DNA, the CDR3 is TGTGCCAGCAGCTGGACTAGCTTGAGCAATGAGCAGTTCTTC. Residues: CASSWTSLSNEQFF.

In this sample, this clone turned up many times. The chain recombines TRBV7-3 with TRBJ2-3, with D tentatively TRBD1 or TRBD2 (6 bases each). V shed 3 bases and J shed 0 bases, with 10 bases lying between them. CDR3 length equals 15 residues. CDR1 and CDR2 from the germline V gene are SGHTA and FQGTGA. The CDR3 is CASSFRGESTDTQYF. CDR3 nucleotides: TGTGCCAGCAGCTTTAGGGGGGAGAGCACAGATACGCAGTATTTT.

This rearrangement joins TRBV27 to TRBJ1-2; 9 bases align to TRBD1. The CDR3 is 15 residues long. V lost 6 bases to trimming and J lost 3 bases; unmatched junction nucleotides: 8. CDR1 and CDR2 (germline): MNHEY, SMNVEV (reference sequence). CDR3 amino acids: CASSGGDRVHYGYTF. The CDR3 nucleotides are TGTGCCAGCAGCGGGGGGGACAGGGTTCACTATGGCTACACCTTC.

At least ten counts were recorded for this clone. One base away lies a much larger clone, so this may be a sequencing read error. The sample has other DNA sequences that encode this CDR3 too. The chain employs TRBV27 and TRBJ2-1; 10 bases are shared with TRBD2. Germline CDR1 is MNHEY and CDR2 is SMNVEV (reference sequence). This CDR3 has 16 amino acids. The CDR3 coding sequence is TGTGCCGGCAGTCAAACCCGACTAGCGGGTTACAATGAGCAGTTCTTC. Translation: CAGSQTRLAGYNEQFF.

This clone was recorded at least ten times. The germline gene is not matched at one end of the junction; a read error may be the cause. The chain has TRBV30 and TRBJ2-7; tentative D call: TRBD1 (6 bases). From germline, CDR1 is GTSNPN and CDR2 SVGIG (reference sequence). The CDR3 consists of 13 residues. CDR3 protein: CAWIFVDGQGSRF. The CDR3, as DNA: TGTGCCTGGATTTTCGTCGATGGTCAGGGGAGTCGTTTC.

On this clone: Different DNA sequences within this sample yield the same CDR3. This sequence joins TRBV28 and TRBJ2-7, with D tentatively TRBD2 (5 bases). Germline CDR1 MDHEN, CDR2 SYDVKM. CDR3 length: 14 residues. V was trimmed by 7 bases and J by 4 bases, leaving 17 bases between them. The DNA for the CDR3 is TGTGCCAGCAAACGGGGTGGCGGTGAATACGAGCAGTACTTC. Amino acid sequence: CASKRGGGEYEQYF. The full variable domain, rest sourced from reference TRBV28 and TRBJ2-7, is DVKVTQSSRYLVKRTGEKVFLECVQDMDHENMFWYRQDPGLGLRLIYFSYDVKMKEKGDIPEGYSVSREKKERFSLILESASTNQTSMYLCASKRGGGEYEQYFGPGTRLTVT.

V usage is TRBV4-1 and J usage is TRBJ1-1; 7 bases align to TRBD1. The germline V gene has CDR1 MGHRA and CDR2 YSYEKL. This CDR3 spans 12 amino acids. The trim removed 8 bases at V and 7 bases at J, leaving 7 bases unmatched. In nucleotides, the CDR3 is TGCGCCAGCTCCCTCAGGGGGGATGAAGCTTTCTTT. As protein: CASSLRGDEAFF.

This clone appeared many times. The CDR3, as DNA: TGTGCCAGCAGAATCACAGGGAAAGGTGAGCAGTTCTTC. Protein product: CASRITGKGEQFF. The genes are TRBV7-9 and TRBJ2-1, with D perhaps matching TRBD1 (6 bases). The CDR3 has 13 residues. Germline V CDR1 and CDR2: SEHNR, FQNEAQ (reference sequence). Trimming left V 6 bases short and J 9 bases short, with 15 bases between.

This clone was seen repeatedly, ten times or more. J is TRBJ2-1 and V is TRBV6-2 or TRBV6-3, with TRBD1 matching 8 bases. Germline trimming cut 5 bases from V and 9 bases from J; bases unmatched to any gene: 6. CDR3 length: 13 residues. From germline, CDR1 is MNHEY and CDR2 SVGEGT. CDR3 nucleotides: TGTGCCAGCAGTGGACAGGGACAAGGTGAGCAGTTCTTC. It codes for CASSGQGQGEQFF.

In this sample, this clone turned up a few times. This chain's CDR3 is CASSLGFYGYTF. The CDR3 DNA reads as TGTGCCAGCAGTTTGGGGTTCTATGGCTACACCTTC. The gene calls are TRBV28 and TRBJ1-2, with D unresolved. The CDR3 has 12 residues. V was shortened by 3 bases and J by 4 bases, with 6 bases between the two germline ends. Germline lookup yields CDR1 MDHEN and CDR2 SYDVKM.